The 18 T cell receptor beta chains listed next were all sequenced from one sample in a study of CD8+ T cells in alopecia areata. Extracted RNA was reverse transcribed, and the resulting cDNA served as sequencing template. The data were produced by immunoSEQ multiplex PCR, yet TCRdb's version contains in-frame clones alone and is incomplete. The specimen has around 110,000 clones, none found just once. What was sequenced was lesional skin. The receptors come from a C3H/HeJ mouse with alopecia areata. Mouse strain MHC haplotype: H2-k.

This clone was observed a few times. Gene names and germline refer to mouse. The read ends 4 residues early relative to the CDR3; the germline J gene fills the gap. This specimen includes other DNA sequences encoding the same CDR3. This chain connects TRBV13-3 to TRBJ2-5; 8 bases align to TRBD2. The CDR3 contains 15 residues. In germline, CDR1 is NNHDY, CDR2 SYVADS. Incomplete CDR3 DNA: TGTGCCAGCAGTGATGTCGGGGGGGCGCGGGAC. Amino acid sequence: CASSDVGGARD. The entire CDR3 is CASSDVGGARDTQYF.

In this sample, this clone turned up a few times. The gene symbols are mouse symbols. The CDR3 sequence is CAWSHDWGNYAEQFF. The covered CDR3 bases are TGTGCCTGGAGCCACGACTGGGGAAACTATGCT. The rearrangement links TRBV31 to TRBJ2-1; TRBD2 aligns across 8 bases. The read is 4 residues too short to cover the CDR3 end, so that end is filled in from the germline J gene. Trimming cost V 3 bases and J 1 base; bases outside gene matches: 5. This CDR3 is built from 15 residues. Germline assignment: CDR1 GKSSPN and CDR2 SITVG.

About this clone: Mouse gene names and germline throughout. The read ends 4 residues before the CDR3 terminus; that terminus is restored from the germline J gene. The chain links TRBV13-3 to TRBJ2-4, with a tentative D call TRBD1 (6 bases). Looked up from germline, CDR1 is NNHDY and CDR2 is SYVADS. V was pared by 3 bases and J by 0 bases, with 11 bases between. This CDR3 region has 15 residues. CDR3 DNA (partial): TGTGCCAGCAGTGGGAGGAGGGGGAGTCAAAAC. Translating it yields CASSGRRGSQN. The full CDR3 sequence reads CASSGRRGSQNTLYF.

Comment on this clone: Gene names and germline match the mouse. The read halts 4 residues ahead of the CDR3 end, with the missing end drawn from the germline J gene. The gene calls are TRBV13-3 and TRBJ1-1, with TRBD1 matching over 10 bases. CDR3 size: 13 residues. Germline CDR1 reads NNHDY; CDR2 reads SYVADS. Partial CDR3 DNA: TGTGCCAGCAAGACAGGGGGCGCCCCA. Protein sequence: CASKTGGAP. The whole CDR3 sequence is CASKTGGAPEVFF.

A word on this clone: Germline and genes: mouse. The missing CDR3 end, 4 residues past where the read stops, is filled in from the germline J gene. The rearrangement joins TRBV31 to TRBJ1-4, with TRBD1 identical over 11 bases. There are 16 residues in the CDR3. V was pared by 0 bases and J by 5 bases, with 5 bases of the junction left unmatched. Germline CDR1 reads GKSSPN; CDR2 reads SITVG. Here the CDR3 reads CAWSLAGTGGNERLFF. CDR3 DNA, as far as it was read: TGTGCCTGGAGTCTAGCCGGGACAGGGGGTAACGAA.

This clone has at least ten counts. Gene names and germline match the mouse. CDR3 region: CTCSADPGQGSAETLYF. CDR3 DNA, as far as it was read: TGCACCTGCAGTGCAGATCCTGGACAGGGAAGTGCAGAA. The chain recombines TRBV1 with TRBJ2-3; 8 positions agree with TRBD1. The CDR3 end falls 4 residues outside the read, so it is completed with the germline J gene. V shed 0 bases and J 0 bases; nucleotides not matched to a gene: 5. Germline V gene data show CDR1 as NSQYPW and CDR2 as LRSPGD (reference sequence). This CDR3 spans 17 amino acids.

A word on this clone: Gene names are the mouse ones. The read falls 4 residues short of the CDR3 end, and the missing part is taken from the germline J gene. Other DNA sequences in the sample encode the same CDR3. The gene calls are TRBV1 and TRBJ2-3; a possible D gene is TRBD1 (6 bases). The CDR3 spans 14 residues. V dropped 1 base and J dropped 3 bases, with 8 bases sitting between them. The V gene's germline CDR1 is NSQYPW and CDR2 LRSPGD (reference sequence). CDR3 bases read: TGCACCTGCAGTGCAGGAGGGGGAGCAGAA. Its protein product is CTCSAGGGAE. The complete CDR3 protein is CTCSAGGGAETLYF. The full variable domain, completed using reference TRBV1 and TRBJ2-3, is VTLLEQNPRWRLVPRGQAVNLRCILKNSQYPWMSWYQQDLQKQLQWLFTLRSPGDKEVKSLPGADYLATRVTDTELRLQVANMSQGRTLYCTCSAGGGAETLYFGSGTRLTVL.

This clone occurred a few times. The genes are named according to mouse. The read comes to an end 4 residues before the CDR3 does, leaving the germline J gene to fill in the end. The rearrangement links TRBV13-1 to TRBJ1-1; D is uncertain. Trimming took 2 bases from V and 4 from J, leaving 6 bases between them. CDR3 length equals 12 residues. The V gene's germline CDR1 is NSHNY and CDR2 SYGAGN. The CDR3 protein is CASSETSTEVFF. CDR3 bases read: TGTGCCAGCAGTGAGACATCCACA.

About this clone itself: Gene names denote mouse genes. The read finishes 4 residues shy of the CDR3 end, and the germline J gene is used to complete it. The genes are TRBV5 and TRBJ2-1, with 11 positions matching TRBD2. Germline V CDR1 and CDR2: LGHNA, YNLKQL (reference sequence). V was pared by 3 bases and J by 4 bases, with 2 bases of the junction left unmatched. The CDR3 sequence is 15 residues long. CDR3 protein: CASSHDWGGYAEQFF. The CDR3 DNA, read in part, is TGTGCCAGCAGCCACGACTGGGGGGGATATGCT.

This clone was seen only a few times. The protein here is the DNA translation, as the TCRdb protein differs from it at residue 13. These gene names are mouse names. Sequencing ends 3 residues short of the CDR3 end; the germline J gene provides the rest. This chain links TRBV19 with TRBJ1-6; 11 nucleotides align to TRBD1. TRBJ1-6 is an ORF, and what it does is uncertain. The CDR3 runs 16 residues. The germline gives CDR1 FNHDT, CDR2 SITEND (reference sequence). The ends lost 2 bases at V and 4 bases at J; junction bases unmatched: 2. CDR3 residues: CASSIGDRGYNSPLYF. The part of the CDR3 DNA that was read is TGTGCCAGCAGTATTGGGGACAGGGGGTATAATTCGCCC.

As regards this clone: Mouse gene names apply. Read data end 4 residues before the CDR3 end; the end is taken from the germline J gene. The chain employs TRBV13-1 and TRBJ2-7; 9 bases are a match to TRBD2. This CDR3 region has 15 residues. V lost 2 bases and J lost 0; bases outside the gene matches: 3. The germline V gene encodes CDR1 NSHNY and CDR2 SYGAGN. The sequenced CDR3 bases are TGTGCCAGCAGTGACCGGACTGGGGTCTCCTAT. It codes for CASSDRTGVSY. The entire CDR3 protein reads CASSDRTGVSYEQYF.

A note on this clone: Mouse gene names apply. Read coverage stops 4 residues before the CDR3 terminus; the germline J gene supplies the remainder. The chain couples TRBV5 to TRBJ2-5; D perhaps matches TRBD1 (5 bases). There are 15 residues in the CDR3. V dropped 3 bases and J dropped 0 bases, with 10 bases sitting between them. Germline V CDR1 and CDR2: LGHNA, YNLKQL (reference sequence). CDR3 region: CASSHSTENQDTQYF. CDR3 DNA (partial): TGTGCCAGCAGCCATTCGACAGAGAACCAAGAC.

This clone was seen a few times. It is unclear where the CDR3 begins or ends on the DNA, so no DNA is shown, and the CDR3 is as TCRdb lists it. Mouse names are used for the genes. V is TRBV23 and J is TRBJ1-4; the table's TRBD1 call for D was not verified on the DNA. The CDR3 comprises 16 residues, both ends counted. From germline, CDR1 is KGHTA and CDR2 FQNQQP. CDR3 in amino acids: CAPAVNRSNSNERLFF.

To note about this clone: All gene names here are mouse names. The observed sequence ends 4 residues before the CDR3 terminus, with the missing tail filled in from the germline J gene. V gene TRBV1 combines with J gene TRBJ2-5; 8 positions match TRBD2. There are 14 residues in the CDR3. The germline gives CDR1 NSQYPW, CDR2 LRSPGD (reference sequence). CDR3: CTCSAGRLGDTQYF. The sequenced part of the CDR3 DNA is TGCACCTGCAGTGCAGGAAGACTGGGGGAC.

A few counts support this clone. The gene names here belong to mouse. The sequenced fragment ends 4 residues before the CDR3 boundary, so the rest is inferred from the germline J gene. The chain employs TRBV13-1 and TRBJ2-7; D perhaps matches TRBD1 (6 bases). V dropped 0 bases and J dropped 3 bases, with 10 bases sitting between them. This CDR3 spans 14 amino acids. CDR1 is NSHNY and CDR2 is SYGAGN in the germline V gene. The CDR3 sequence is CASSDEDRIYEQYF. The CDR3 bases that were read are TGTGCCAGCAGTGATGAGGACAGAATCTAT.

Points on this clone: Mouse gene names apply. The read ends 4 residues before the CDR3 terminus; that terminus is restored from the germline J gene. The chain couples TRBV13-1 to TRBJ2-3, with 10 nucleotides matching TRBD2. This CDR3 region has 17 residues. Trimming at V came to 5 bases and at J to 0 bases, leaving 9 bases not matched to a gene. In germline, CDR1 is NSHNY, CDR2 SYGAGN. The chain's CDR3 is CASSLSGTGDSAETLYF. Partial CDR3 DNA: TGTGCCAGCAGCCTCTCCGGGACTGGGGATAGTGCAGAA.

This clone has only a few counts. Gene names are mouse gene names. The CDR3 end is not reached by the read, which stops 4 residues before it; the germline J gene fills it in. V usage is TRBV13-3 and J usage is TRBJ2-2; weak D call: TRBD2 (6 bases). With 3 bases removed from V and 2 bases from J, the gap between germline ends came to 11 bases. CDR3 length: 15 amino acids. From germline, CDR1 is NNHDY and CDR2 SYVADS. This CDR3 is CASSAGTYNTGQLYF. The CDR3 bases that were read are TGTGCCAGCAGTGCCGGGACTTATAACACCGGG. Full variable domain (remainder filled in from reference TRBV13-3 and TRBJ2-2): EAAVTQSPRSKVAVTGGKVTLSCHQTNNHDYMYWYRQDTGHGLRLIHYSYVADSTEKGDIPDGYKASRPSQENFSLILELASLSQTAVYFCASSAGTYNTGQLYFGEGSKLTVL.

Points on this clone: Here the gene names and germline are mouse. With the read ending 4 residues before the CDR3 end, the germline J gene is used to fill in that end. The rearrangement links TRBV13-1 to TRBJ1-4; the match to TRBD1 covers 8 bases. Germline V gene lookup returns CDR1 NSHNY and CDR2 SYGAGN. V gave up 0 bases and J gave up 3 bases; unmatched junction bases: 4. The CDR3 has 16 amino acids. The DNA read from the CDR3 is TGTGCCAGCAGTGATGCCCGGACAGGGACCAACGAA. Amino acids: CASSDARTGTNE. The entire CDR3 protein is CASSDARTGTNERLFF. Filled out from reference TRBV13-1 and TRBJ1-4, the complete variable domain reads EAAVTQSPRNKVTVTGGNVTLSCRQTNSHNYMYWYRQDTGHGLRLIHYSYGAGNLRIGDVPDGYKATRTTQEDFFLLLELASPSQTSLYFCASSDARTGTNERLFFGHGTKLSVL.